The 25 T cell receptor beta chains below all came from one sample that was sequenced in a study of shared T cell receptors in the human thymus. Sequenced by immunoSEQ multiplex PCR; TCRdb stores in-frame clones only, minus some. The sample lists hundreds of thousands of clones; roughly 90% were seen once. The same specimen was also included in a second study, on human thymus T cells.

The specimen sequenced was thymocytes. The receptor set was obtained from a boy under three years old with a congenital heart defect.

CDR3 amino acids: CASSVGGISYNEQFF. The DNA of the CDR3 is TGTGCCAGCAGCGTAGGCGGGATCTCCTACAATGAGCAGTTCTTC. The chain couples TRBV9 to TRBJ2-1; a weak D match, TRBD2 (6 bases). The CDR3 extends over 15 amino acids. Looked up from germline, CDR1 is SGDLS and CDR2 is YYNGEE. Trimming took off 0 bases at V and 0 bases at J, with 7 bases between the two ends.

Concerning this clone itself: In the same sample, other DNA sequences code for this CDR3. The V call is TRBV20-1, the J call TRBJ2-7; no clear D. Germline V gene sequence: CDR1 DFQATT, CDR2 SNEGSKA (reference sequence). With 0 bases removed from V and 3 bases from J, the gap between germline ends came to 3 bases. The CDR3 has 11 residues. The CDR3 DNA reads as TGCAGTGCTAGAGACCACTACGAGCAGTACTTC. It translates to CSARDHYEQYF.

This chain connects TRBV29-1 to TRBJ1-3; TRBD1 might be the D (5 bases). Deletions cut 5 bases from V and 1 base from J, with 6 bases between. The CDR3 sequence is 12 residues long. Per the germline V gene, CDR1 is SQVTM and CDR2 is ANQGSEA. The CDR3 spells CSVKGSGNTIYF. CDR3 DNA: TGCAGCGTTAAGGGGTCTGGAAACACCATATATTTT.

The chain has TRBV7-6 and TRBJ2-1, with 15 bases aligning to TRBD2. V lost 3 bases, J lost 7 bases, and 19 bases stayed unmatched. The CDR3 covers 21 residues. Germline CDR1 SGHVS, CDR2 FNYEAQ. DNA of the CDR3: TGTGCCAGCAGCTTTCGACGACCGGGACTAGCGGGAGGCCCCTCAGGTAATGAGCAGTTCTTC. This encodes CASSFRRPGLAGGPSGNEQFF.

This clone is a singleton in its sample. J is TRBJ1-1 and V is TRBV7-9; tentative D call: TRBD1 (5 bases). Germline-derived CDR1 and CDR2 are SEHNR and FQNEAQ (reference sequence). The CDR3 contains 15 residues. V was trimmed by 6 bases and J by 0 bases, leaving 14 bases between them. CDR3 nucleotide sequence: TGTGCCAGCAGTACACGGGACTCCTTGAACACTGAAGCTTTCTTT. This gives the protein CASSTRDSLNTEAFF.

V is TRBV4-1 and J is TRBJ1-5, with a tentative D call TRBD1 (6 bases). Per the germline V gene, CDR1 is MGHRA and CDR2 is YSYEKL. The V gene lost 1 base and the J gene lost 0 bases, with 19 bases spanning the gap. This CDR3 is built from 19 residues. The CDR3 sequence is CASSQAEDWGHLSNQPQHF. CDR3 nucleotides: TGCGCCAGCAGCCAAGCCGAAGACTGGGGACACCTTAGCAATCAGCCCCAGCATTTT.

This rearrangement joins TRBV27 to TRBJ2-7; 7 nucleotides align to TRBD1. The V gene end was trimmed by 5 bases and the J gene end by 2 bases; junction bases not matched to a gene: 6. The germline gives CDR1 MNHEY, CDR2 SMNVEV (reference sequence). The CDR3 loop spans 14 amino acids. In DNA, the CDR3 is TGTGCCAGCAGTCCAGACAGGGAAGCCTACGAGCAGTACTTC. Protein product: CASSPDREAYEQYF.

In the case of this clone: One junction end does not reproduce the germline sequence, and a read error may be involved. V gene TRBV6-5 combines with J gene TRBJ2-7; D gene unclear. From germline, CDR1 is MNHEY and CDR2 SVGAGI. CDR3 length: 16 amino acids. The CDR3: CAGSYSLTTPLYEQYF. Here the CDR3 DNA reads TGTGCCGGCAGTTACTCCCTCACTACACCTCTTTACGAGCAGTACTTC.

The CDR3 DNA sequence: TGTGCCACCAGCAGAGGGACAGCAGGCTACACCTTC. Protein sequence: CATSRGTAGYTF. V and J are TRBV15 and TRBJ1-2; tentatively, D is TRBD1 (6 bases). V lost 1 base and J 8 bases, leaving 8 bases between the germline ends. This CDR3 comprises 12 residues. The germline gives CDR1 LNHNV, CDR2 YYDKDF (reference sequence). Based on the CDR3 plus reference TRBV15 and TRBJ1-2, the full variable domain is DAMVIQNPRYQVTQFGKPVTLSCSQTLNHNVMYWYQQKSSQAPKLLFHYYDKDFNNEADTPDNFQSRRPNTSFCFLDIRSPGLGDTAMYLCATSRGTAGYTFGSGTRLTVV.

The rearrangement joins TRBV7-2 to TRBJ2-1; a possible D gene is TRBD2 (6 bases). V lost 5 bases and J lost 1, with 18 bases in between. The CDR3 consists of 17 residues. Germline CDR1 and CDR2: SGHTA and FQGNSA. The CDR3 DNA reads as TGTGCCAGCAGCCCACCCTCCGGGACTCCTTCCTACAATGAGCAGTTCTTC. Protein: CASSPPSGTPSYNEQFF.

The V gene is TRBV4-3, the J gene TRBJ2-1; 8 nucleotides match TRBD2. The CDR3 extends over 21 amino acids. The junction had 18 bases not matched to a gene; V was cut back by 0 bases and J by 2 bases. Germline V gives CDR1 LGHNA, CDR2 YSLEER. The DNA for the CDR3 is TGCGCCAGCAGCCAAGATGTTTGTATATCTGGGCGGGAGGAACCCTACAATGAGCAGTTCTTC. It yields the protein CASSQDVCISGREEPYNEQFF.

The chain links TRBV7-8 to TRBJ1-5; 11 bases are a match to TRBD1. V lost 1 base, J lost 6 bases, and 17 bases stayed unmatched. Germline CDR1 is SGHVS and CDR2 is FQNEAQ. This CDR3 has 20 residues. The DNA of the CDR3 is TGTGCCAGCAGCTTAGAGGAGTTAAGGACAGGGGGCGCGAGAAGTCAGCCCCAGCATTTT. It yields the protein CASSLEELRTGGARSQPQHF. The full variable domain, completed using reference TRBV7-8 and TRBJ1-5, is GAGVSQSPRYKVAKRGQDVALRCDPISGHVSLFWYQQALGQGPEFLTYFQNEAQLDKSGLPSDRFFAERPEGSVSTLKIQRTQQEDSAVYLCASSLEELRTGGARSQPQHFGDGTRLSIL.

The chain has TRBV27 and TRBJ1-3, with D hard to call. The CDR3 runs 13 residues. Trimming cost V 6 bases and J 4 bases, with 10 bases left between them. CDR1 and CDR2 (germline): MNHEY, SMNVEV (reference sequence). This chain's CDR3 is CASSEGTGNTIYF. CDR3 coding DNA: TGTGCCAGCAGCGAGGGAACGGGAAACACCATATATTTT.

The V call is TRBV19, the J call TRBJ1-2; no clear D. V lost 3 bases to trimming and J lost 4 bases, with 9 bases between them. This CDR3 spans 13 amino acids. Germline values: CDR1 LNHDA, CDR2 SQIVND (reference sequence). CDR3 sequence (DNA): TGTGCCAGTAGTATCCAAGGGAGCTATGGCTACACCTTC. Amino acids: CASSIQGSYGYTF.

The chain uses TRBV12-1 and TRBJ2-3; TRBD2 was called by the table and not checked on the DNA. TRBV12-1 is a pseudogene locus. The CDR3 spans 23 residues. This CDR3 is CASSATTGLAGGYAPSSTDTQYF. As DNA, the CDR3 is TGTGCCAGCAGCGCTACCACTGGACTAGCGGGAGGGTACGCCCCCTCTAGCACAGATACGCAGTATTTT.

This rearrangement joins TRBV27 to TRBJ2-1; 7 positions agree with TRBD1. The CDR3 totals 15 residues. V was pared by 3 bases and J by 10 bases, with 12 bases of the junction left unmatched. Germline V gene data show CDR1 as MNHEY and CDR2 as SMNVEV (reference sequence). The CDR3 DNA reads TGTGCCAGCAGTTTCCGAGGGGCAGGGGGAAGGGAGCAGTTCTTC. Residues: CASSFRGAGGREQFF.

The chain is built from TRBV5-6 and TRBJ2-7; 11 nucleotides match TRBD2. CDR1 SGHDT and CDR2 YYEEEE come from the germline V gene. The CDR3 length is 15 residues. The trim removed 5 bases at V and 5 bases at J, leaving 9 bases unmatched. CDR3 sequence: CASSLAGGPRDEQYF. CDR3 bases: TGTGCCAGCAGTCTAGCGGGAGGTCCTCGGGACGAGCAGTACTTC.

This clone showed up just a few times. The V and J genes are TRBV19 and TRBJ2-7; D is perhaps TRBD1 (6 bases). This CDR3 spans 13 amino acids. V was shortened by 3 bases and J by 4 bases, with 10 bases between the two germline ends. CDR1 and CDR2 from the germline V gene are LNHDA and SQIVND (reference sequence). CDR3 sequence: CASSIPDSYEQYF. Written as DNA, the CDR3 is TGTGCCAGTAGTATCCCGGACAGTTACGAGCAGTACTTC.

Concerning this clone itself: Other nucleotide sequences in the sample specify the same CDR3. The chain uses TRBV27 and TRBJ2-1, with D possibly being TRBD1 (5 bases). V was clipped by 2 bases and J by 0 bases, with 8 bases between them. Germline V CDR1 and CDR2: MNHEY, SMNVEV (reference sequence). The CDR3 runs 15 residues. The CDR3 DNA reads TGTGCCAGCAGTTTAAGGGGTGGCTCCTACAATGAGCAGTTCTTC. This gives the protein CASSLRGGSYNEQFF.

The count of this clone is one. The chain couples TRBV12-5 to TRBJ2-5, with D tentatively TRBD1 (5 bases). The CDR3 consists of 17 residues. V lost 5 bases, J lost 1 base, and 20 bases lay in between. CDR1 LGHNT and CDR2 FRNRAP come from the germline V gene. This CDR3 reads CASGLSPTTEIQETQYF. CDR3 bases: TGTGCTAGTGGTCTCTCTCCCACGACAGAAATCCAAGAGACCCAGTACTTC.

This chain connects TRBV5-4 to TRBJ1-2, with 9 bases identical to TRBD1. Germline-derived CDR1 and CDR2 are SGHNT and YYREEE (reference sequence). The CDR3 length is 17 residues. With 3 bases clipped from V and 2 bases from J, the junction kept 11 bases outside the gene matches. CDR3 region: CASSSPRRTGENYGYTF. The CDR3 nucleotides read TGTGCCAGCAGCTCACCCCGAAGGACAGGGGAAAACTATGGCTACACCTTC.

This chain joins TRBV7-9 and TRBJ2-7; D is unresolved. The CDR3 covers 15 residues. The germline CDR1 and CDR2 sequences are SEHNR and FQNEAQ (reference sequence). The V end was cut by 0 bases, the J end by 0 bases, with 9 bases between. The CDR3 region is CASSLAGEFSYEQYF. Here the CDR3 DNA reads TGTGCCAGCAGCTTAGCAGGAGAATTCTCCTACGAGCAGTACTTC.

This chain links TRBV19 with TRBJ1-3; D is perhaps TRBD1 (6 bases). Germline loops: CDR1 LNHDA, CDR2 SQIVND (reference sequence). V was clipped by 7 bases and J by 3 bases, with 16 bases between them. This CDR3 is 15 amino acids long. The CDR3 spells CASTKKRDIGNTIYF. The CDR3 nucleotides are TGTGCCAGTACCAAGAAACGGGACATTGGAAACACCATATATTTT.

This chain uses TRBV5-1 with TRBJ2-3; D possibly corresponds to TRBD2 (7 bases). Per germline, CDR1 SGHRS and CDR2 YFSETQ. The CDR3 contains 15 residues. V lost 2 bases and J 0 bases, leaving 10 bases between the germline ends. This chain's CDR3 is CASSFGGLSTDTQYF. CDR3 DNA: TGCGCCAGCAGCTTCGGGGGGCTCAGCACAGATACGCAGTATTTT.

The chain couples TRBV9 to TRBJ2-5; 9 positions agree with TRBD1. Germline CDR1 is SGDLS and CDR2 is YYNGEE. This CDR3 is built from 16 residues. The V and J ends lost 0 bases and 4 bases, in that order; junction bases with no gene match: 7. CDR3 region: CASSVGDRGVGETQYF. The CDR3 DNA sequence: TGTGCCAGCAGCGTAGGCGACAGGGGGGTCGGAGAGACCCAGTACTTC.